The clone carrying this T cell receptor (beta chain) was seen only a few times. This record comes from a study of early T cells in non-severe SARS-CoV-2 infection. Per germline, CDR1 SGHTA and CDR2 FQGTGA. This CDR3 has 13 amino acids. Trimming at V came to 4 bases and at J to 7 bases, leaving 5 bases not matched to a gene. Individually, cDNA molecules had unique molecular identifiers attached to them. Using its own MiXCR run on the 5' RACE reads, TCRdb lists one record per CDR3 protein. Altogether about 21,000 distinct CDR3 sequences are present, over 5.5% being singletons, with the ten largest covering about 15%.

The rearrangement joins TRBV7-3 to TRBJ2-3; 7 nucleotides align to TRBD2. The TCR was taken from an adult who was a healthcare worker with PCR-confirmed SARS-CoV-2 infection or an uninfected control (not recorded which). This sample comprised whole blood, obtained at baseline. In DNA form, the CDR3 reads TGTGCCAGCAGCTCCGGGGGGACGAATACGCAGTATTTT. Protein: CASSSGGTNTQYF.